This TCR beta chain appears in the sequencing data of a study of spatial heterogeneity in lung cancer. In the study overall: Consistently, beta-chain sequences turned up in larger numbers than alpha-chain sequences did.

In its sample, this clonotype was seen many times. TCRdb fed the 5' RACE reads into MiXCR, producing one record per CDR3 protein. The sample includes around 29,000 distinct CDR3 sequences, about 10% of them seen just once. The time point was: blood at routine non-recurrence follow-up after resection. The J segment lost 7 bases and the V segment lost 6 bases, leaving 15 bases of the junction unmatched. Germline values: CDR1 LGHDT, CDR2 YNNKEL (reference sequence). The CDR3 spans 16 residues. The chain links TRBV3-1 to TRBJ2-1; 7 nucleotides align to TRBD2. The origin of this receptor is a female donor with early-stage non-small cell lung cancer. The specimen was PBMCs, collected at follow-up. The CDR3 protein is CASRAERAGVFNEQFF. CDR3 sequence (DNA): TGTGCCAGCAGGGCCGAGCGGGCGGGGGTTTTTAATGAGCAGTTCTTC.